Below, one TCR beta chain is given with its context. The antigen is unknown. This sample is drawn from a study of human thymus T cells. Regarding the study as a whole: Thymic repertoires of unrelated individuals were reported in related research to overlap highly.

Thymus tissue was removed during corrective cardiac surgery. It was healthy Finnish infants having corrective surgery for congenital heart defects who were the donors. The CDR3 has 13 amino acids. Trimming took 2 bases from V and 2 from J, leaving 6 bases between them. Germline V gives CDR1 LNHDA, CDR2 SQIVND (reference sequence). Assay used: immunoSEQ multiplex PCR; TCRdb lists only in-frame clones, some missing. The sample carries roughly 120,000 clones, around 94% recorded once. The chain uses TRBV19 and TRBJ1-2; D is ambiguous. The TCR sequence derives from a boy in the first two years of life with a congenital heart defect but otherwise immunologically healthy. The sequenced sample was thymus tissue. The CDR3 region is CASSIRGNYGYTF. For the CDR3, the DNA is TGTGCCAGTAGTATACGAGGGAACTATGGCTACACCTTC.